The rows below give T cell receptor beta chains drawn from one sample of a study of cytomegalovirus exposure and HLA in healthy donors. Generated by immunoSEQ multiplex PCR, the TCRdb table keeps only in-frame clones and is missing some. The sample holds about 120,000 clones, approximately 80% seen once. Material: PBMCs. The origin of the receptors is a human donor in good health. The CDR3 runs from the conserved cysteine through the conserved F or W. The D gene is left open where the match is weak. A row's size may be missing; if present it is once, few, many or a size class.

CDR3aa: CATSRGTGGNSPLHF; CDR3nt: TGTGCCACCAGCAGAGGGACAGGGGGAAATTCACCCCTCCACTTT; abundance: -; v_gene: TRBV15; j_gene: TRBJ1-6; d_gene: TRBD1
CDR3aa: CASSVFSGGETQYF; CDR3nt: TGTGCCAGCAGTGTCTTTAGCGGGGGGGAGACCCAGTACTTC; abundance: -; v_gene: TRBV6-1; j_gene: TRBJ2-5; d_gene: TRBD2
CDR3aa: CSVDEQATNTGELFF; CDR3nt: TGCAGCGTTGACGAACAGGCGACGAACACCGGGGAGCTGTTTTTT; abundance: once; v_gene: TRBV29-1; j_gene: TRBJ2-2; d_gene: -
CDR3aa: CASGLGGYGYTF; CDR3nt: TGTGCCAGTGGGTTGGGGGGCTATGGCTACACCTTC; abundance: -; v_gene: TRBV27; j_gene: TRBJ1-2; d_gene: -
CDR3aa: CASSLGQEGADTQYF; CDR3nt: TGTGCCAGCAGCTTAGGACAGGAAGGCGCAGATACGCAGTATTTT; abundance: -; v_gene: TRBV11-2; j_gene: TRBJ2-3; d_gene: -
CDR3aa: CASSIDGGLSEQYF; CDR3nt: TGTGCCAGCAGCATCGACGGGGGACTTAGCGAGCAGTACTTC; abundance: -; v_gene: TRBV7-9; j_gene: TRBJ2-7; d_gene: -
CDR3aa: CASRERTGNTGELFF; CDR3nt: TGTGCCAGCAGGGAGAGGACAGGAAACACCGGGGAGCTGTTTTTT; abundance: -; v_gene: TRBV2; j_gene: TRBJ2-2; d_gene: TRBD1
CDR3aa: CASSVAEGTSGYVHNEQFF; CDR3nt: TGTGCCAGCAGCGTAGCTGAAGGGACTAGCGGATACGTCCACAATGAGCAGTTCTTC; abundance: once; v_gene: TRBV9; j_gene: TRBJ2-1; d_gene: TRBD2
CDR3aa: CASRGSYEQYF; CDR3nt: TGTGCCAGCAGAGGGAGCTACGAGCAGTACTTC; abundance: few; v_gene: TRBV2; j_gene: TRBJ2-7; d_gene: -
CDR3aa: CASQGETQYF; CDR3nt: TGTGCCAGCCAGGGAGAGACCCAGTACTTC; abundance: -; v_gene: TRBV6-6; j_gene: TRBJ2-5; d_gene: -
CDR3aa: CASSTVGATNEKLFF; CDR3nt: TGCGCCAGCAGTACGGTGGGGGCGACTAATGAAAAACTGTTTTTT; abundance: few; v_gene: TRBV5-1; j_gene: TRBJ1-4; d_gene: -
CDR3aa: CASSQSTDTFTDTQYF; CDR3nt: TGCGCCAGCAGTCAATCGACAGACACATTCACAGATACGCAGTATTTT; abundance: -; v_gene: TRBV23-1; j_gene: TRBJ2-3; d_gene: -
CDR3aa: CASSFFSSASYEQYF; CDR3nt: TGTGCCAGCAGCTTCTTTTCCAGCGCCTCCTACGAGCAGTACTTC; abundance: -; v_gene: TRBV5-5; j_gene: TRBJ2-7; d_gene: -
CDR3aa: CASSTGGYEQYF; CDR3nt: TGTGCCAGCAGCACAGGAGGGTACGAGCAGTACTTC; abundance: -; v_gene: TRBV7-9; j_gene: TRBJ2-7; d_gene: -
CDR3aa: CASGDRESYEQYF; CDR3nt: TGTGCCAGCGGGGACAGGGAATCCTACGAGCAGTACTTC; abundance: -; v_gene: TRBV2; j_gene: TRBJ2-7; d_gene: TRBD1
CDR3aa: CASKQGVISYNSPLHF; CDR3nt: TGTGCCAGCAAGCAGGGTGTTATATCCTATAATTCACCCCTCCACTTT; abundance: -; v_gene: TRBV2; j_gene: TRBJ1-6; d_gene: -
CDR3aa: CASSDVLRTVRLTGPQHF; CDR3nt: TGTGCCAGCAGTGACGTTCTGAGGACAGTCCGTTTAACGGGTCCCCAGCATTTT; abundance: -; v_gene: TRBV6-1; j_gene: TRBJ1-5; d_gene: -
CDR3aa: CASSFGQSYEQYF; CDR3nt: TGTGCCAGCAGCTTTGGGCAGTCCTACGAGCAGTACTTC; abundance: -; v_gene: TRBV11-2; j_gene: TRBJ2-7; d_gene: -
CDR3aa: CASSYGTANEQFF; CDR3nt: TGTGCCAGCAGTTACGGGACAGCCAATGAGCAGTTCTTC; abundance: -; v_gene: TRBV6-5; j_gene: TRBJ2-1; d_gene: TRBD1
CDR3aa: CASSHRGVEGYTF; CDR3nt: TGTGCCAGCAGTCACAGGGGGGTAGAGGGCTACACCTTC; abundance: -; v_gene: TRBV6-5; j_gene: TRBJ1-2; d_gene: TRBD1
CDR3aa: CASPGLADTDTQYF; CDR3nt: TGTGCCAGCCCGGGACTAGCGGACACAGATACGCAGTATTTT; abundance: -; v_gene: TRBV2; j_gene: TRBJ2-3; d_gene: TRBD2
CDR3aa: CASSQANTGGNTIYF; CDR3nt: TGTGCCAGCAGCCAAGCTAATACAGGGGGAAACACCATATATTTT; abundance: once; v_gene: TRBV4-2; j_gene: TRBJ1-3; d_gene: -
CDR3aa: CASSGEGFGRDGTQYF; CDR3nt: TGTGCCAGCAGTGGGGAGGGGTTTGGTAGGGACGGTACGCAGTATTTT; abundance: -; v_gene: TRBV2; j_gene: TRBJ2-3; d_gene: TRBD2
CDR3aa: CASSQDGSSGPSGEQFF; CDR3nt: TGCGCCAGCAGCCAAGATGGGAGTAGCGGGCCTTCTGGTGAGCAGTTCTTC; abundance: once; v_gene: TRBV4-1; j_gene: TRBJ2-1; d_gene: TRBD2
CDR3aa: CASSIDLGAEQFF; CDR3nt: TGTGCCAGTAGTATAGATCTGGGCGCTGAGCAGTTCTTC; abundance: -; v_gene: TRBV19; j_gene: TRBJ2-1; d_gene: -
CDR3aa: CASSLDRATDTQYF; CDR3nt: TGCGCCAGCAGCTTGGACAGGGCCACAGATACGCAGTATTTT; abundance: -; v_gene: TRBV5-1; j_gene: TRBJ2-3; d_gene: -
CDR3aa: CASSYSAGEEQYF; CDR3nt: TGTGCCAGCAGTTACTCGGCAGGGGAAGAGCAGTACTTC; abundance: -; v_gene: TRBV6-5; j_gene: TRBJ2-7; d_gene: -
CDR3aa: CASSGLRTEAFF; CDR3nt: TGTGCCAGCAGTGGACTCAGAACTGAAGCTTTCTTT; abundance: -; v_gene: TRBV6-1; j_gene: TRBJ1-1; d_gene: -
CDR3aa: CASILHGGLHSYEQYF; CDR3nt: TGTGCCAGCATCCTTCACGGAGGACTTCATTCCTACGAGCAGTACTTC; abundance: -; v_gene: TRBV21-1; j_gene: TRBJ2-7; d_gene: -
CDR3aa: CASSQGGGKGSSYEQYF; CDR3nt: TGTGCCAGCAGCCAAGGTGGAGGGAAGGGGAGTTCCTACGAGCAGTACTTC; abundance: -; v_gene: TRBV4-2; j_gene: TRBJ2-7; d_gene: -
CDR3aa: CASSYPVGELFF; CDR3nt: TGTGCCAGCAGTTATCCCGTCGGGGAGCTGTTTTTT; abundance: -; v_gene: TRBV6-1; j_gene: TRBJ2-2; d_gene: -